This TCR beta chain stems from a study of blood T cells in healthy people across ages. Study-wide points: Getting older went along with TCR beta diversity per million T cells dropping roughly linearly. PBMCs went unsorted, and a conclusive naive versus antigen-experienced comparison was therefore prevented.

There are a few counts of this clonotype. Its antigen is unidentified. It was with a sample-barcoded 5' primer and a J-beta primer mix that a second PCR of roughly 7 to 12 cycles was run. Each cDNA was tagged by a template-switch adaptor containing 12 random nucleotides. TCRdb used MiXCR to reprocess the 5' RACE reads, holding one entry per CDR3 protein. The sample lists 1.5 million to 1.9 million distinct CDR3 sequences, approximately 39% occurring once. This CDR3 region has 12 residues. Between the trimmed V and J ends, which lost 0 bases and 7 bases, there was a span of 6 bases. The germline CDR1 and CDR2 sequences are SGHDN and FVKESK.

The sample was blood. The TCR originated in a woman younger than 35 in good health. This chain joins TRBV14 and TRBJ1-2; D gene ambiguous. The CDR3 is CASSQDMAGYTF. CDR3 bases: TGTGCCAGCAGCCAAGATATGGCTGGCTACACCTTC.